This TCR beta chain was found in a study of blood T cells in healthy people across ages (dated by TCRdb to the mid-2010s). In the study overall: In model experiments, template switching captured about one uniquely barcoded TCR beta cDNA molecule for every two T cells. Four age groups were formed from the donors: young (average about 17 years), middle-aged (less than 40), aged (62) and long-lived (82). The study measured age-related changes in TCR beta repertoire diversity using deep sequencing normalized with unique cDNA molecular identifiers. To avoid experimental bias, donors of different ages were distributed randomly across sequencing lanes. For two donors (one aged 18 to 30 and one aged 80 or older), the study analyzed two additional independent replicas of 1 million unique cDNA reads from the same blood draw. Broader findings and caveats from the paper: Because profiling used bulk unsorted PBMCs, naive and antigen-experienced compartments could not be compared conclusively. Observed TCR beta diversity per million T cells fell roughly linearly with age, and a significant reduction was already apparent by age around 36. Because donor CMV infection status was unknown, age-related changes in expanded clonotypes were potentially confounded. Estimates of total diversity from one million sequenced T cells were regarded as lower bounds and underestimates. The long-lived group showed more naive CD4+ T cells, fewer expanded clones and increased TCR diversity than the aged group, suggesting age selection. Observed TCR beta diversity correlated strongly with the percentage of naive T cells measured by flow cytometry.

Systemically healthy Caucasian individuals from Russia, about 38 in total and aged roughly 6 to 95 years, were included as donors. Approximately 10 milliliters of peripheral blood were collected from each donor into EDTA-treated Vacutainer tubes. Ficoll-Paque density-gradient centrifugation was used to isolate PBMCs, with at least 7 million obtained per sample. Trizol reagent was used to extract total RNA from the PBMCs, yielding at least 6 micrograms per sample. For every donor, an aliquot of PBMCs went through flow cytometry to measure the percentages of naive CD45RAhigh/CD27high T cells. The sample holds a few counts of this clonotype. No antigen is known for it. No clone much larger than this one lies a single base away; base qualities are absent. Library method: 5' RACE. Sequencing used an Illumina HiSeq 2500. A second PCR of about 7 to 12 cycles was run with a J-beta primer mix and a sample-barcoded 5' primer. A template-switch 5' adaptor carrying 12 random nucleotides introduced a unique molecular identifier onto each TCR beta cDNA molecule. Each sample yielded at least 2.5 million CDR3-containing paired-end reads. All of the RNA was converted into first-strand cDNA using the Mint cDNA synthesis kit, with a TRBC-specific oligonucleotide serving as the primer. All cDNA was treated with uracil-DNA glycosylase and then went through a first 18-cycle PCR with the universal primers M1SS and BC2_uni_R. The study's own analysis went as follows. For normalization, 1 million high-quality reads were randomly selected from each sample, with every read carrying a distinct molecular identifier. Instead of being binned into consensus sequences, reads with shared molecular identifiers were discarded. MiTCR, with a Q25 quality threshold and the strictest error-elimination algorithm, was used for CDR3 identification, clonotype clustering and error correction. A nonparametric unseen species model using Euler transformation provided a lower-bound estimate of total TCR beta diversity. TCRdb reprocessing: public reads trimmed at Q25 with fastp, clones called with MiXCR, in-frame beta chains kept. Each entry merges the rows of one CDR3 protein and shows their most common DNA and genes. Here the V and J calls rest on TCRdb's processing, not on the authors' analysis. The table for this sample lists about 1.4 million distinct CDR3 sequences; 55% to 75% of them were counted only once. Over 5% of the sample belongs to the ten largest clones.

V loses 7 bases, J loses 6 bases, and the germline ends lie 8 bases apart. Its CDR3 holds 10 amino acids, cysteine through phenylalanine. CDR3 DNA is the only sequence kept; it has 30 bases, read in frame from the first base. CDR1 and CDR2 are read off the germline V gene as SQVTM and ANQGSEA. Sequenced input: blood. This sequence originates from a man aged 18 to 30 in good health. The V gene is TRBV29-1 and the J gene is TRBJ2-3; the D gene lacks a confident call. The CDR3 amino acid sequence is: CSAELDTQYF. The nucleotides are TGCAGCGCCGAACTGGATACGCAGTATTTT.